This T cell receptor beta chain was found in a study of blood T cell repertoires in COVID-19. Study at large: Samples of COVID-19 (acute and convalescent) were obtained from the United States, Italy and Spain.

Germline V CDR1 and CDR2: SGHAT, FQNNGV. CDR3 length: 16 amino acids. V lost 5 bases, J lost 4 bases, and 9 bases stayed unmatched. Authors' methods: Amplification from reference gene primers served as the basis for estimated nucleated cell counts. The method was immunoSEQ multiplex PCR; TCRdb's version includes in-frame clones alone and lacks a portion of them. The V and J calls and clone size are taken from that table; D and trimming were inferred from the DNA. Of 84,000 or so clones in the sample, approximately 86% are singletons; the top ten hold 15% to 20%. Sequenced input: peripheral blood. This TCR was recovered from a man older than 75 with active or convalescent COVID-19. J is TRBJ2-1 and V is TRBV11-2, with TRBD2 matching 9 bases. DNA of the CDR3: TGTGCCAGCAGCGACGACGCGGGGGGGCTGTACAATGAGCAGTTCTTC. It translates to CASSDDAGGLYNEQFF.